This entry lists 6 T cell receptor beta chains sequenced from one sample in a study of T cell repertoires in cytomegalovirus infection. One entry per CDR3 protein, called by TCRdb with MiXCR from the reads. The repertoire includes approximately 500,000 distinct CDR3 sequences, 16% of them detected once, and 20% to 30% sits in the top ten. Sequencing input: CD8+ T cells from PBMCs. These TCRs come from a human donor in good health (CMV status not recorded). Some clones in this sample may be carry-over from other donors' samples.

This clonotype was counted ten times or more. DNA for the CDR3: TGTGCCAGCAGCTTAGACCGGACTAGCGGGAGGCTAACAGATACGCAGTATTTT. The encoded protein is CASSLDRTSGRLTDTQYF. The J gene is TRBJ2-3, the V gene TRBV7-9, with 14 bases that match TRBD2. The CDR3 runs to 18 residues. The junction had 6 bases not matched to a gene; V was cut back by 1 base and J by 3 bases. Germline CDR1 is SEHNR and CDR2 is FQNEAQ (reference sequence).

This rearrangement joins TRBV27 to TRBJ2-4; tentative D call: TRBD2 (6 bases). V was shortened by 3 bases and J by 7 bases, with 10 bases between the two germline ends. Germline lookup yields CDR1 MNHEY and CDR2 SMNVEV (reference sequence). The CDR3 loop spans 13 amino acids. CDR3 coding DNA: TGTGCCAGCAGTTTTGGGGGGAAGAACATTCAGTACTTC. Translation gives CASSFGGKNIQYF.

The table lists this clonotype with many counts. This sequence joins TRBV7-6 and TRBJ2-3; D perhaps matches TRBD1 (7 bases). Germline-derived CDR1 and CDR2 are SGHVS and FNYEAQ. The CDR3 is 15 amino acids. V dropped 5 bases and J dropped 6 bases, with 18 bases sitting between them. This CDR3 reads CASSATQGGSDTQYF. As DNA, the CDR3 is TGTGCCAGCAGCGCCACCCAGGGGGGCAGTGATACGCAGTATTTT.

This clonotype was picked up many times. V and J are TRBV19 and TRBJ2-1, with D possibly TRBD2 on 6 matching bases. The germline gives CDR1 LNHDA, CDR2 SQIVND (reference sequence). The CDR3 runs to 15 residues. V was cut by 8 bases and J by 4 bases, with 18 bases left in between. The DNA for the CDR3 is TGTGCCAGTGCAAAGGAACTAGCATCATACAATGAGCAGTTCTTC. This translates into CASAKELASYNEQFF.

The chain joins TRBV3-1 to TRBJ2-7, with 9 bases fitting TRBD1. The CDR3 covers 16 residues. CDR1 and CDR2 from the germline V gene are LGHDT and YNNKEL (reference sequence). The J segment lost 3 bases and the V segment lost 3 bases, leaving 9 bases of the junction unmatched. The CDR3 reads CASSQAGTGKVYEQYF. CDR3 nucleotide sequence: TGTGCCAGCAGCCAGGCCGGGACAGGGAAAGTCTACGAGCAGTACTTC.

The chain carries TRBV28 and TRBJ2-4, with TRBD2 matching 9 bases. The J segment lost 6 bases and the V segment lost 3 bases, leaving 0 bases of the junction unmatched. CDR1 is MDHEN and CDR2 is SYDVKM in the germline V gene. CDR3 length: 13 residues. CDR3 in DNA: TGTGCCAGCAGTTTTAGCGGGAGAAACATTCAGTACTTC. Amino acids: CASSFSGRNIQYF.